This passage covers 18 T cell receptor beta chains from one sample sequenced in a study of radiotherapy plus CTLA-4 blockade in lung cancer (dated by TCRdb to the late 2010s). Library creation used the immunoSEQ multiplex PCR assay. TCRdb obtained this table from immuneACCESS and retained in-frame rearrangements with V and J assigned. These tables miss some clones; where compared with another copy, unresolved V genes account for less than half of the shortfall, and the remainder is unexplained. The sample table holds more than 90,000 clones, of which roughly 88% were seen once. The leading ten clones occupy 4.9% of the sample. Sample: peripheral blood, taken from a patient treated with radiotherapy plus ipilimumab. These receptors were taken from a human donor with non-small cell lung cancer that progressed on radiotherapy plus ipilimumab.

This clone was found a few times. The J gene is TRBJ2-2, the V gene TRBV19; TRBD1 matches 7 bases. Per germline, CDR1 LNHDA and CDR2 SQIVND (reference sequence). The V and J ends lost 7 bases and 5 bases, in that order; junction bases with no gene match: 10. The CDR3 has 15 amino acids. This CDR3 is CASTLTGVQTGELFF. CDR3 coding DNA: TGTGCCAGTACCCTAACAGGGGTTCAAACCGGGGAGCTGTTTTTT.

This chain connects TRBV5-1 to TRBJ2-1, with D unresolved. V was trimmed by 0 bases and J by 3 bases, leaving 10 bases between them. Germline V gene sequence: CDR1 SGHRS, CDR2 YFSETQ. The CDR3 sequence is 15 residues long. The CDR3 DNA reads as TGCGCCAGCAGCTTGGCACCCTCGGGCTACAATGAGCAGTTCTTC. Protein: CASSLAPSGYNEQFF.

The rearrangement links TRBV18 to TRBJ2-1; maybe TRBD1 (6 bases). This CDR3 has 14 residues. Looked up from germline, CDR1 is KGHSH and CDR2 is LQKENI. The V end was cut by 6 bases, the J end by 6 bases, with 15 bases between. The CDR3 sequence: CASSPGVPGNEQFF. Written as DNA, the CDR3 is TGTGCCAGCTCCCCAGGGGTACCAGGCAATGAGCAGTTCTTC.

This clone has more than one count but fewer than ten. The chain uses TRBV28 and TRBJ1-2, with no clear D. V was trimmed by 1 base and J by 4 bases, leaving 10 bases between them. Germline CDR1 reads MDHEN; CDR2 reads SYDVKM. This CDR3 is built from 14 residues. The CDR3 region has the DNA TGTGCCAGCAGTTTATTAGGGAGCGGCTATGGCTACACCTTC. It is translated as CASSLLGSGYGYTF.

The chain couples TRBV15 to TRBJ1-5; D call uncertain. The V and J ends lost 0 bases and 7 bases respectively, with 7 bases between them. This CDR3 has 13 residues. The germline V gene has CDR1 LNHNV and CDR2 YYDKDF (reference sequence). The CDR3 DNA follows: TGTGCCACCAGCAGAGATGGTGGGCAGCCCCAGCATTTT. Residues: CATSRDGGQPQHF.

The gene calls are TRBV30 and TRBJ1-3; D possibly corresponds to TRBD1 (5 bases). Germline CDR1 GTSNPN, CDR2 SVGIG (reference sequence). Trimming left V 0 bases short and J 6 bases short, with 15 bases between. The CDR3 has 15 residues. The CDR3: CAWSVARGPTNTIYF. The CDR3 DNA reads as TGTGCCTGGAGTGTCGCCCGGGGCCCAACAAACACCATATATTTT.

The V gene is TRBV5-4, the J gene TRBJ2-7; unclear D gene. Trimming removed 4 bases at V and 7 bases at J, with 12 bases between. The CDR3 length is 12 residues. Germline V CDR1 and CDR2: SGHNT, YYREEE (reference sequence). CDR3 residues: CASSPQNSEQYF. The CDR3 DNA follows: TGTGCCAGCAGCCCCCAAAACTCGGAGCAGTACTTC.

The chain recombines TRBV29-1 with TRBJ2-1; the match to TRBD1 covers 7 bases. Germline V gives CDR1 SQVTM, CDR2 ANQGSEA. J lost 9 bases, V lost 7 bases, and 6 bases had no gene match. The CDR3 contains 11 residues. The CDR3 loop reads CSGRQGGEQFF. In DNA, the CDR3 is TGCAGCGGCCGACAGGGCGGTGAGCAGTTCTTC.

The CDR3 loop reads CASSVRDRGYEQYF. The CDR3 nucleotides are TGTGCCAGCAGCGTTCGGGACAGGGGATACGAGCAGTACTTC. The chain is built from TRBV5-6 and TRBJ2-7; the match to TRBD1 covers 10 bases. The CDR3 covers 14 residues. J gave up 4 bases and V 4 bases, and 5 bases lay outside the gene matches. Germline lookup yields CDR1 SGHDT and CDR2 YYEEEE.

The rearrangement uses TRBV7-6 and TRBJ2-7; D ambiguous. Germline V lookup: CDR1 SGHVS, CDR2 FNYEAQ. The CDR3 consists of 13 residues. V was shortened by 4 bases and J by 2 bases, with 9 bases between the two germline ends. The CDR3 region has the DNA TGTGCCAGCAGCTCTGGGGAAACCTACGAGCAGTACTTC. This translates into CASSSGETYEQYF.

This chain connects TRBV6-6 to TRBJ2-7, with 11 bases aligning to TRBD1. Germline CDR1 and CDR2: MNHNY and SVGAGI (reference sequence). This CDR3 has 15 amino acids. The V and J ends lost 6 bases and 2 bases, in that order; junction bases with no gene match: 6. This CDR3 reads CASRPPGQGAYEQYF. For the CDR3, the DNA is TGTGCCAGCAGACCTCCGGGACAGGGGGCCTACGAGCAGTACTTC.

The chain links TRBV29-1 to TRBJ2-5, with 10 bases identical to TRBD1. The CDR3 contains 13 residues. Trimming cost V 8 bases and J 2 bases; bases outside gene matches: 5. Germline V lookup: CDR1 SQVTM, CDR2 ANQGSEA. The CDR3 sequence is CSLGTGVQETQYF. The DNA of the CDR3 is TGCAGCCTCGGGACAGGGGTTCAAGAGACCCAGTACTTC.

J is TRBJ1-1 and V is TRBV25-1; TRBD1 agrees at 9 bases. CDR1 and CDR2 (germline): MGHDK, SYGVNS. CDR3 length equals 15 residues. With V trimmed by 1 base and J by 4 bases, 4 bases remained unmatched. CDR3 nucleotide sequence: TGTGCCAGCAGTGAATGGGGACAGGGAGGCACTGAAGCTTTCTTT. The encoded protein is CASSEWGQGGTEAFF.

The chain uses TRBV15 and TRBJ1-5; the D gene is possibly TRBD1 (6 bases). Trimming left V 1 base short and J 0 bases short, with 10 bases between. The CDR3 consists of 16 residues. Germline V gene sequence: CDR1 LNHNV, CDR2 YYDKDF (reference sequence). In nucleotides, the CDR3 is TGTGCCACCAGCAGAGGCGACAGGCGTAGCAATCAGCCCCAGCATTTT. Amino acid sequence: CATSRGDRRSNQPQHF. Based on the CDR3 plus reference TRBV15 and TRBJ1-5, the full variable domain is DAMVIQNPRYQVTQFGKPVTLSCSQTLNHNVMYWYQQKSSQAPKLLFHYYDKDFNNEADTPDNFQSRRPNTSFCFLDIRSPGLGDTAMYLCATSRGDRRSNQPQHFGDGTRLSIL.

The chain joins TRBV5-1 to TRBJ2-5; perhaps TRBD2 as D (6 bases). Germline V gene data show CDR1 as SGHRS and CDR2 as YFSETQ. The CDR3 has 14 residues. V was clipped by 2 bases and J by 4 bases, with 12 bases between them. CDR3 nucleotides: TGCGCCAGCAGCTTAAGAACTAGCAGAGAGACCCAGTACTTC. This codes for CASSLRTSRETQYF.

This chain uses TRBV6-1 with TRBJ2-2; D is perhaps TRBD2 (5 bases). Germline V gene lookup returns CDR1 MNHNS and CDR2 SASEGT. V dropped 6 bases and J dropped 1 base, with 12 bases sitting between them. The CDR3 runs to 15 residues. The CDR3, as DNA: TGTGCCAGCAGCCAACTAGGCGGGAACACCGGGGAGCTGTTTTTT. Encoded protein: CASSQLGGNTGELFF.

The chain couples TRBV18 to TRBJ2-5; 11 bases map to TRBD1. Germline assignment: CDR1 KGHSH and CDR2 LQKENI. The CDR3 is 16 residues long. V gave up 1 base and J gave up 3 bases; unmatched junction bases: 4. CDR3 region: CASSPRAGQGEETQYF. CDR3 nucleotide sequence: TGTGCCAGCTCACCACGGGCGGGACAGGGGGAAGAGACCCAGTACTTC.

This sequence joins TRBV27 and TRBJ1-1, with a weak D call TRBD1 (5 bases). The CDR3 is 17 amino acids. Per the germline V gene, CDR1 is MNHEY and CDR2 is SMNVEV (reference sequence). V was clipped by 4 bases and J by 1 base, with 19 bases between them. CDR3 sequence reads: CASSSVVWGEGNTEAFF. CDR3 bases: TGTGCCAGCAGTTCCGTTGTGTGGGGCGAAGGGAACACTGAAGCTTTCTTT.